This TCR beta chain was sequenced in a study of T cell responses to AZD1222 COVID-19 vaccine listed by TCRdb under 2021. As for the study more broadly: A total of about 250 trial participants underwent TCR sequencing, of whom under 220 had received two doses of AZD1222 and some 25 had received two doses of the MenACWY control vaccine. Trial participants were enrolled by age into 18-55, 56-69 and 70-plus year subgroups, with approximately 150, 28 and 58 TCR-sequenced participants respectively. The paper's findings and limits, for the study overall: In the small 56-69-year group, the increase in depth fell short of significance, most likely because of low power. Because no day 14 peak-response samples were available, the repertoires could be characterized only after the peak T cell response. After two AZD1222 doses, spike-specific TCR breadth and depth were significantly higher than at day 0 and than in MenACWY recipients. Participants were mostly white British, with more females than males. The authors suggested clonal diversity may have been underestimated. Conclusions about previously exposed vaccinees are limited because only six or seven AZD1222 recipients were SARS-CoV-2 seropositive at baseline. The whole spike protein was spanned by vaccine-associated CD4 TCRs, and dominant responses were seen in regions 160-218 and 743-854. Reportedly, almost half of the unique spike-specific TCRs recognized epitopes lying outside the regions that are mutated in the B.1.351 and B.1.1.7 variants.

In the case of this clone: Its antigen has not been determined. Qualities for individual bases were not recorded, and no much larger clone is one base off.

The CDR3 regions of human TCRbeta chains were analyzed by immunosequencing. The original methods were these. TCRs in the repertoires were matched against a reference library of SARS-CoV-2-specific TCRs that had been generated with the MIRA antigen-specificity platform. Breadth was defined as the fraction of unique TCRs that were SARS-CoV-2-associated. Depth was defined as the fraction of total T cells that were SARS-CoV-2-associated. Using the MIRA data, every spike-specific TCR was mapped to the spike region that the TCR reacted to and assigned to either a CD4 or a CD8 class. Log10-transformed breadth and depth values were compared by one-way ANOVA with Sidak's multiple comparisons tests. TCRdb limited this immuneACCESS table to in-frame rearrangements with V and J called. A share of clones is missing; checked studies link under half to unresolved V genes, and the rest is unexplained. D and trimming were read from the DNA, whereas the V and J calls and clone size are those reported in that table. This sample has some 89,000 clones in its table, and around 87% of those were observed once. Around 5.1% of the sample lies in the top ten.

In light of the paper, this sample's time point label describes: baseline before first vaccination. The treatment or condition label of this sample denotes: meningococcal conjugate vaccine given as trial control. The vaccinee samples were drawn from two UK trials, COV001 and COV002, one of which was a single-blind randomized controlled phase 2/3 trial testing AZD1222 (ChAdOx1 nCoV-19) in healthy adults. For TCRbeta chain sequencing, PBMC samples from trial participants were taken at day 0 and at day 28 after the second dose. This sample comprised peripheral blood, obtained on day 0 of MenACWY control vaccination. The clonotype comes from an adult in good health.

The sequence in DNA is TGTGCCAGCAGCCAAGGGGTTCTTCAAGAGACCCAGTACTTC. Translated, it gives CASSQGVLQETQYF. The sequence links TRBV14 to TRBJ2-5; a confident D gene designation cannot be given. V is shortened by 1 base, J by 2 bases, and the region joining them spans 8 bases. CDR3 length: 14 amino acids, cysteine to phenylalanine. The CDR3 DNA has 42 bases and is translated from base 1. Based on the germline V gene, the CDR1 and CDR2 sequences are SGHDN and FVKESK.